The sequence of this T cell receptor beta chain was determined in a study of cytomegalovirus exposure and HLA in healthy donors. Study-wide results and caveats: Earlier analysis found most TCR beta V segments productive about 90% or about 30% of the time. There were several of the most significant clusters that appeared linked to common viral pathogens in a later analysis.

The primer mix had 60 Vbeta and 13 Jbeta primers. Assay used: immunoSEQ multiplex PCR; TCRdb lists only in-frame clones, some missing. In the table there are about 200,000 clones, around 78% of which are singletons. The length of the CDR3 is 15 residues. The germline V gene has CDR1 MGHRA and CDR2 YSYEKL. V was pared by 4 bases and J by 0 bases, with 3 bases of the junction left unmatched. About this clone: Its specificity is not known.

Sequenced material: PBMCs. This chain connects TRBV4-1 to TRBJ2-4; TRBD1 agrees at 7 bases. The origin of this receptor is a young woman in good health and CMV-seropositive. As DNA, the CDR3 is TGCGCCAGCAGCCTCCGGGACAGAGCCAAAAACATTCAGTACTTC. It is translated as CASSLRDRAKNIQYF.